This TCR beta chain was found in a study of shared clonotypes between healthy human individuals. Using immunoSEQ multiplex PCR, the repertoire was profiled, and TCRdb retains in-frame clones only, with some absent. Found here are about 2.3 million clones, 85% to 95% of them singletons; the top ten hold about 0.36%. Regarding the study as a whole: Sorted-subset sequencing was shown by rarefaction to be incomplete despite large depth. Memory subsets had estimated richness that was generally smaller than that of naive subsets. Clonotypes shared by all four donors outscored non-shared clonotypes in generation probability.

This clone was counted only a few times. The antigen is not known. The V end was cut by 6 bases, the J end by 2 bases, with 4 bases between. Germline loops: CDR1 MNHEY, CDR2 SMNVEV (reference sequence). CDR3 length equals 11 residues. Specimen: naive CD4+ T cells from PBMCs. Subset here: CD45RA+ positively selected. This receptor was obtained from a man aged 18 to 30 in good health. Some clones in this sample may be carry-over from other donors' samples. The V call is TRBV27, the J call TRBJ1-1, with no clear D. The CDR3 loop reads CASRRNTEAFF. CDR3 DNA: TGTGCCAGCAGACGAAACACTGAAGCTTTCTTT.